This T cell receptor (beta chain) was found in a study of blood T cell repertoires in COVID-19. As for the study in general: T cells, B-cell-depleted T cells, or PBMCs supplied cDNA or gDNA.

In the original workflow: Reference gene primer amplification gave estimated nucleated cell counts. Assay used: immunoSEQ multiplex PCR; TCRdb lists only in-frame clones, some missing. The V and J calls and the clone size are those of that table, but D and trimming were determined from the DNA. This table has approximately 360,000 clones, around 90% appearing once. The V gene's germline CDR1 is KGHSH and CDR2 LQKENI. The CDR3 consists of 13 residues. V was shortened by 0 bases and J by 3 bases, with 6 bases between the two germline ends. The specimen sequenced was peripheral blood. The chain joins TRBV18 to TRBJ2-7, with D tentatively TRBD2 (5 bases). The TCR originated in a man aged 18 to 30 with active or convalescent COVID-19. The DNA for the CDR3 is TGTGCCAGCTCACCACCGGCGGGCTACGAGCAGTACTTC. Translated, it gives CASSPPAGYEQYF.